This section outlines one TCR beta chain sequence together with its context. At one of its ends the junction is not consistent with the germline gene, which may arise from a read error. Study donors comprised healthy, HIV-negative adults devoid of recent acute infection or vaccination. Germline V gives CDR1 GTSNPN, CDR2 SVGIG (reference sequence). The CDR3 runs 13 residues. In the original analysis: ImmunoSEQ yielded junction-only sequences lacking quality scores, so filtering differed. Produced via immunoSEQ multiplex PCR; TCRdb's table is partial and in-frame only. V, J and clone size derive from that table, while D and trimming were established from the DNA sequence. The sample holds 850,000 to 1,200,000 clones, about 74% seen once. This sample is part of a study of shared clonotypes between healthy human individuals. Study-wide background: CD4 naive and CD4 memory each took three plates per donor, while CD8 naive took two and CD8 memory one.

The sequence was obtained from a man in his late teens or twenties in good health. The sequenced material came from memory CD4+ T cells sorted from blood. Stated subset: CD45RA-negative fraction. This chain uses TRBV30 with TRBJ1-2; D is ambiguous. The CDR3 here is CAWSGRMNYGCTF. CDR3 coding DNA: TGTGCCTGGAGTGGACGGATGAACTATGGCTGCACCTTC.